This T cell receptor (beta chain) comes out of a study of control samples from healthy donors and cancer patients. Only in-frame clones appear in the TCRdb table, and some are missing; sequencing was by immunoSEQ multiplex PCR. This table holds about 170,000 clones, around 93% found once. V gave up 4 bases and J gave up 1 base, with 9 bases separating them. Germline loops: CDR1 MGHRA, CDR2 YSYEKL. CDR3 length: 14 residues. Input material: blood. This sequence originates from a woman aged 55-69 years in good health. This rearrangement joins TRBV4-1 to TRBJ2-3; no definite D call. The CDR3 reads CASSLFRGTDTQYF. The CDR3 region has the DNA TGCGCCAGCAGCCTCTTCCGAGGCACAGATACGCAGTATTTT.